A single sample gave rise to the 19 T cell receptor beta chains below, sequenced in a study of human T cells and chemical hapten exposure. Each CDR3 protein is one row after TCRdb ran MiXCR on the RACE reads. Among around 330,000 distinct CDR3 sequences listed, over 5% were seen once. The time point denotes: pre-sensitization, week 0. The treatment denotes: therapeutic diphenylcyclopropenone sensitization with weekly scalp DPC. This specimen consisted of whole blood, obtained in connection with sensitization to the hapten diphenylcyclopropenone (DPC). These TCRs come from a woman between 18 and 29 years old with alopecia areata. Some clones in this sample may be carry-over from other donors' samples.

This clonotype was counted ten times or more. The chain combines TRBV6-5 with TRBJ1-1, with a tentative D call TRBD1 (5 bases). The V end lost 2 bases, the J end lost 5 bases, and 9 bases lay between the germline ends. CDR3 length: 13 residues. Germline CDR1 reads MNHEY; CDR2 reads SVGAGI. CDR3 sequence (DNA): TGTGCCAGCAGTTACGGGGGGGGGACTGAAGCTTTCTTT. This sequence encodes CASSYGGGTEAFF.

This clonotype was observed a handful of times. The V and J genes are TRBV4-1 and TRBJ2-4; TRBD1 matches 11 bases. Germline CDR1 MGHRA, CDR2 YSYEKL. After removal of 4 bases from V and 2 bases from J, the junction contained 4 bases not matched to a gene. CDR3 length: 16 amino acids. The CDR3 DNA reads as TGCGCCAGCAGCCTAGGACAGGGGGCAACCAAAAACATTCAGTACTTC. Translating gives CASSLGQGATKNIQYF.

At least ten counts were recorded for this clonotype. The chain links TRBV20-1 to TRBJ2-3, with 8 positions matching TRBD1. This CDR3 region has 14 residues. CDR1 is DFQATT and CDR2 is SNEGSKA in the germline V gene (reference sequence). V trimming: 5 bases; J trimming: 3 bases; junction bases outside the gene matches: 7. The chain's CDR3 is CSAHDRGRTDTQYF. In DNA, the CDR3 is TGCAGTGCTCATGACAGGGGCAGAACAGATACGCAGTATTTT.

Many counts were recorded for this clonotype. The V call is TRBV5-1, the J call TRBJ1-2; 8 bases line up with TRBD1. This CDR3 contains 13 residues. Germline lookup yields CDR1 SGHRS and CDR2 YFSETQ. Trimming cost V 7 bases and J 7 bases; bases outside gene matches: 9. As DNA, the CDR3 is TGCGCCAGCGAAGACACAGGGGGTGGTGGCTACACCTTC. Residues: CASEDTGGGGYTF.

This clonotype has a handful of counts. In DNA form, the CDR3 reads TGCAGCGGGCAGGGGGACACCGGGGAGCTGTTTTTT. Residues: CSGQGDTGELFF. This sequence joins TRBV29-1 and TRBJ2-2; TRBD1 aligns across 7 bases. CDR1 is SQVTM, CDR2 ANQGSEA, per germline. With 7 bases clipped from V and 3 bases from J, the junction kept 2 bases outside the gene matches. This CDR3 has 12 residues.

The CDR3 DNA reads as TGTGCCAGCAGTCCAATACTAGTGGAGCCTGTTAATGAAAAACTGTTTTTT. Protein product: CASSPILVEPVNEKLFF. This sequence joins TRBV28 and TRBJ1-4; D remains unclear. The V end lost 5 bases, the J end lost 4 bases, and 20 bases lay between the germline ends. The CDR3 is 17 residues long. The germline V gene has CDR1 MDHEN and CDR2 SYDVKM.

This clonotype was seen ten or more times. The chain carries TRBV2 and TRBJ1-1; D call uncertain. This CDR3 is built from 13 residues. Germline assignment: CDR1 SNHLY and CDR2 FYNNEI. Trimming removed 7 bases at V and 0 bases at J, with 9 bases between. CDR3 sequence: CASNTVLNTEAFF. CDR3 bases: TGTGCCAGCAATACAGTTTTGAACACTGAAGCTTTCTTT.

V is TRBV21-1 and J is TRBJ2-2; the table's D gene call, TRBD2, was not cross checked with the DNA. TRBV21-1 is deemed a pseudogene. The CDR3 has 14 amino acids. Written as DNA, the CDR3 is TGTGCCAGCAGCAAATATTGGGAGAGCGGGGAGCTGTTTTTT. Encoded protein: CASSKYWESGELFF.

With regard to this clonotype: This sequence may be a read error, since a much larger clone differs from it by one base. A read error is likely, as this CDR3 ends without the conserved phenylalanine or tryptophan. The chain employs TRBV5-1 and TRBJ1-4; D possibly corresponds to TRBD1 (6 bases). Germline V gene sequence: CDR1 SGHRS, CDR2 YFSETQ. The CDR3 contains 13 residues. V lost 0 bases, J lost 8 bases, and 8 bases lay in between. CDR3 bases: TGCGCCAGCAGCTTGGCAGGGGCAGAAAAACTGTTTTTG. It is translated as CASSLAGAEKLFL.

This clonotype has a count of ten or more. The V call is TRBV6-5, the J call TRBJ1-5; no reliable D call. Trimming removed 6 bases at V and 7 bases at J, with 13 bases between. The CDR3 runs 13 residues. Per the germline V gene, CDR1 is MNHEY and CDR2 is SVGAGI. CDR3 sequence: CASSRTDGQPQHF. DNA for the CDR3: TGTGCCAGCAGCAGGACTGACGGGCAGCCCCAGCATTTT.

This clonotype was recorded a few times. This chain uses TRBV2 with TRBJ2-6; D is possibly TRBD2 (5 bases). CDR3 length: 15 amino acids. Trimming took 5 bases from V and 0 from J, leaving 8 bases between them. In germline, CDR1 is SNHLY, CDR2 FYNNEI. CDR3 loop: CASSRAGSGANVLTF. The CDR3 nucleotides are TGTGCCAGCAGTCGGGCGGGCTCTGGGGCCAACGTCCTGACTTTC.

This chain links TRBV5-1 with TRBJ2-1, with 8 bases matching TRBD1. CDR3 length: 14 residues. With 7 bases clipped from V and 9 bases from J, the junction kept 12 bases outside the gene matches. Looked up from germline, CDR1 is SGHRS and CDR2 is YFSETQ. In DNA form, the CDR3 reads TGCGCCAGCCAAGGAACAGGGGGATTCGGTGAGCAGTTCTTC. Protein: CASQGTGGFGEQFF.

The V call is TRBV5-6, the J call TRBJ2-3; D is possibly TRBD1 (6 bases). Deletions cut 3 bases from V and 2 bases from J, with 16 bases between. Germline V gene sequence: CDR1 SGHDT, CDR2 YYEEEE. The CDR3 consists of 16 residues. The CDR3 protein is CASSYGLRGITDTQYF. The DNA for the CDR3 is TGTGCCAGCAGCTATGGTCTCAGGGGTATCACAGATACGCAGTATTTT.

J is TRBJ2-1 and V is TRBV5-1, with 8 positions matching TRBD2. The V gene's germline CDR1 is SGHRS and CDR2 YFSETQ. This CDR3 region has 15 residues. Trimming cost V 7 bases and J 8 bases; bases outside gene matches: 14. CDR3 amino acids: CASHPGGTPWDEQFF. As DNA, the CDR3 is TGCGCCAGCCATCCGGGGGGGACACCTTGGGATGAGCAGTTCTTC.

The chain is built from TRBV9 and TRBJ2-5; 7 bases fit TRBD1. The length of the CDR3 is 14 residues. CDR1 is SGDLS, CDR2 YYNGEE, per germline. After removal of 0 bases from V and 5 bases from J, the junction contained 4 bases not matched to a gene. For the CDR3, the DNA is TGTGCCAGCAGCGTAGGACAGGGAAGGGAGACCCAGTACTTC. Translating gives CASSVGQGRETQYF.

This clonotype was observed many times. The chain employs TRBV20-1 and TRBJ2-1; perhaps TRBD2 as D (5 bases). The CDR3 is 14 amino acids. Deletions cut 6 bases from V and 4 bases from J, with 16 bases between. Per the germline V gene, CDR1 is DFQATT and CDR2 is SNEGSKA (reference sequence). This CDR3 reads CSALGLSDYNEQFF. Here the CDR3 DNA reads TGCAGTGCCCTAGGACTCTCCGATTACAATGAGCAGTTCTTC.

The chain employs TRBV7-2 and TRBJ1-2; tentatively, D is TRBD1 (5 bases). This CDR3 is built from 13 residues. V was trimmed by 5 bases and J by 5 bases, leaving 12 bases between them. Germline V gene data show CDR1 as SGHTA and CDR2 as FQGNSA. CDR3 in DNA: TGTGCCAGCAGCATGCGTGGGGGGTATGGCTACACCTTC. This translates into CASSMRGGYGYTF. Based on the CDR3 plus reference TRBV7-2 and TRBJ1-2, the full variable domain is GAGVSQSPSNKVTEKGKDVELRCDPISGHTALYWYRQSLGQGLEFLIYFQGNSAPDKSGLPSDRFSAERTGGSVSTLTIQRTQQEDSAVYLCASSMRGGYGYTFGSGTRLTVV.

Regarding this clonotype: This may be a read error, as it is one base from a much larger clone. This chain links TRBV28 with TRBJ2-7; D not certain. V was clipped by 5 bases and J by 3 bases, with 11 bases between them. Germline V CDR1 and CDR2: MDHEN, SYDVKM. CDR3 size: 13 residues. The CDR3 is CASSTIEIYEQYF. The CDR3 DNA reads TGTGCCAGCAGTACGATAGAGATCTACGAGCAGTACTTC.

The chain uses TRBV5-6 and TRBJ1-1; D not certain. The CDR3 length is 17 residues. V was trimmed by 1 base and J by 0 bases, leaving 16 bases between them. The germline V gene encodes CDR1 SGHDT and CDR2 YYEEEE. CDR3 sequence reads: CASSLFAGTPLNTEAFF. The CDR3 coding sequence is TGTGCCAGCAGCTTGTTTGCAGGTACTCCTCTGAACACTGAAGCTTTCTTT.